This record covers a single T cell receptor (beta chain). Its antigen is not identified. The sampling schedule covered blood at baseline, cycle 4 day 1, and cycle 7 day 1. This sample is part of a study of OX40 agonist ivuxolimab in advanced cancers. Study at large: Patients with hepatocellular carcinoma, melanoma, renal cell or head and neck cancer made up the dose-escalation patients.

The CDR3 length is 15 residues. Germline-derived CDR1 and CDR2 are SEHNR and FQNEAQ (reference sequence). V lost 4 bases, J lost 6 bases, and 9 bases stayed unmatched. The table came from immunoSEQ multiplex PCR; TCRdb's copy has only in-frame clones and leaves some out. The table records 30,000 to 45,000 clones, around 90% of them present only once. General study points: The work left the antigen specificity of expanded peripheral T cells undetermined.

Sequenced material: CD4+ or CD8+ T cells sorted from blood, taken in a trial of the OX40 agonist ivuxolimab. This sequence was found in an adult with an advanced solid tumor such as melanoma, head and neck, liver or kidney cancer. This chain joins TRBV7-9 and TRBJ2-3; TRBD1 matches 8 bases. The DNA for the CDR3 is TGTGCCAGCAGCTCCCGGACAGGGAGTATTGATACGCAGTATTTT. Translating gives CASSSRTGSIDTQYF.